Presented here are 21 T cell receptor beta chains from one specimen sequenced in a study of T cell repertoires in cytomegalovirus infection. TCRdb called the reads again in MiXCR, with one record for every CDR3 protein. The sample includes some 240,000 distinct CDR3 sequences, around 15% of them seen just once. Sequenced sample: CD8+ T cells from PBMCs. The receptors stem from a human donor in good health (CMV status not recorded). Some clones in this sample may be carry-over from other donors' samples.

This clonotype is labeled as medium-sized. The genes are TRBV7-2 and TRBJ2-5; D gene unclear. V was pared by 1 base and J by 2 bases, with 5 bases between. Per germline, CDR1 SGHTA and CDR2 FQGNSA. CDR3 length: 13 amino acids. CDR3 loop: CASSLEQQETQYF. The CDR3, as DNA: TGTGCCAGCAGCTTAGAACAGCAAGAGACCCAGTACTTC.

The sample holds a few counts of this clonotype. The chain links TRBV24-1 to TRBJ1-5; tentative D call: TRBD1 (5 bases). Trimming removed 8 bases at V and 2 bases at J, with 9 bases between. The CDR3 contains 13 residues. Germline lookup yields CDR1 KGHDR and CDR2 SFDVKD. The CDR3 nucleotides read TGTGCCACCAATACAGGAGGCAATCAGCCCCAGCATTTT. Translation gives CATNTGGNQPQHF.

This clonotype was recorded a few times. The chain joins TRBV20-1 to TRBJ2-3, with 8 bases that match TRBD1. Germline CDR1 and CDR2: DFQATT and SNEGSKA (reference sequence). Unmatched junction bases numbered 10, after V lost 3 bases and J lost 5 bases. The CDR3 is made up of 15 amino acids. In nucleotides, the CDR3 is TGCAGTGCTAGGGTACAGGGGGTGGCTGAAGATACGCAGTATTTT. Translated, it gives CSARVQGVAEDTQYF.

V gene TRBV28 combines with J gene TRBJ2-3; D uncertain. CDR3 length: 16 amino acids. Per germline, CDR1 MDHEN and CDR2 SYDVKM. V dropped 6 bases and J dropped 0 bases, with 16 bases sitting between them. As DNA, the CDR3 is TGTGCCAGCAGACCGACCCAGTCCCCTAGCACAGATACGCAGTATTTT. Translating gives CASRPTQSPSTDTQYF.

This clonotype occurred a few times. This chain uses TRBV7-9 with TRBJ2-1, with TRBD1 matching over 7 bases. The length of the CDR3 is 14 residues. J was trimmed by 10 bases and V by 3 bases; bases with no gene match: 9. Germline V CDR1 and CDR2: SEHNR, FQNEAQ (reference sequence). The CDR3 coding sequence is TGTGCCAGCAGCTTGGGTGACCGGGACAGCGAGCAGTTCTTC. Translating it yields CASSLGDRDSEQFF.

The V and J genes are TRBV29-1 and TRBJ1-1; D not certain. The germline CDR1 and CDR2 sequences are SQVTM and ANQGSEA. The CDR3 is 11 residues long. V lost 2 bases and J 8 bases, leaving 9 bases between the germline ends. CDR3 amino acids: CSVEFGREAFF. As DNA, the CDR3 is TGCAGCGTTGAATTTGGCCGAGAAGCTTTCTTT.

There are many counts of this clonotype. The V call is TRBV7-2, the J call TRBJ2-1; D gene uncertain. The CDR3 covers 15 residues. Between the trimmed V and J ends, which lost 2 bases and 2 bases, there was a span of 10 bases. Germline lookup yields CDR1 SGHTA and CDR2 FQGNSA. CDR3 DNA: TGTGCCAGCAGCTTAAGCCCCGTGGCCTACAATGAGCAGTTCTTC. This gives the protein CASSLSPVAYNEQFF. Variable domain in full (rest from reference TRBV7-2 and TRBJ2-1): GAGVSQSPSNKVTEKGKDVELRCDPISGHTALYWYRQSLGQGLEFLIYFQGNSAPDKSGLPSDRFSAERTGGSVSTLTIQRTQQEDSAVYLCASSLSPVAYNEQFFGPGTRLTVL.

The chain recombines TRBV6-6 with TRBJ2-1; 10 nucleotides align to TRBD2. This CDR3 region has 19 residues. Germline CDR1 is MNHNY and CDR2 is SVGAGI (reference sequence). The junction had 11 bases not matched to a gene; V was cut back by 3 bases and J by 0 bases. The CDR3 sequence is CASSYLLAGAPSSYNEQFF. The CDR3 region has the DNA TGTGCCAGCAGTTATCTGCTAGCGGGGGCTCCGAGCTCCTACAATGAGCAGTTCTTC.

This clonotype was recorded a few times. This chain joins TRBV2 and TRBJ1-2; D is ambiguous. With 2 bases removed from V and 8 bases from J, the gap between germline ends came to 15 bases. Germline loops: CDR1 SNHLY, CDR2 FYNNEI. The CDR3 is 14 residues long. CDR3 nucleotides: TGTGCCAGCAGTGAACCCCGCTCACTTGGAGGCTACACCTTC. It yields the protein CASSEPRSLGGYTF.

The chain uses TRBV6-1 and TRBJ1-2; no definite D call. Germline lookup yields CDR1 MNHNS and CDR2 SASEGT. The V end was cut by 2 bases, the J end by 5 bases, with 6 bases between. The CDR3 has 12 amino acids. The CDR3 nucleotides read TGTGCCAGCAGTGAATTTGAATATGGCTACACCTTC. Protein product: CASSEFEYGYTF.

The rearrangement joins TRBV28 to TRBJ2-2; TRBD1 agrees at 7 bases. Germline assignment: CDR1 MDHEN and CDR2 SYDVKM. The V segment lost 6 bases and the J segment 3 bases; nucleotides outside the gene matches: 7. The CDR3 is 15 residues long. The CDR3 region is CASRQGQLYTGELFF. The DNA for the CDR3 is TGTGCCAGCAGGCAGGGACAGCTTTACACCGGGGAGCTGTTTTTT.

This clonotype was seen a handful of times. CDR3 sequence (DNA): TGTGCCAGCAATCAACAGGGCTCCTACGAGCAGTACTTC. This gives the protein CASNQQGSYEQYF. The chain combines TRBV27 with TRBJ2-7, with D tentatively TRBD1 (6 bases). CDR1 is MNHEY and CDR2 is SMNVEV in the germline V gene (reference sequence). Between the trimmed V and J ends, which lost 7 bases and 0 bases, there was a span of 10 bases. The CDR3 contains 13 residues.

This clonotype was counted between two and nine times. The chain links TRBV19 to TRBJ1-2; TRBD1 might be the D (5 bases). The CDR3 length is 13 residues. V was shortened by 3 bases and J by 3 bases, with 8 bases between the two germline ends. Germline CDR1 is LNHDA and CDR2 is SQIVND (reference sequence). The CDR3 DNA sequence: TGTGCCAGTAGTATTTTGGGGGACTATGGCTACACCTTC. Translated: CASSILGDYGYTF.

This clonotype occurred a few times. The chain employs TRBV9 and TRBJ2-1; unclear D gene. Germline CDR1 is SGDLS and CDR2 is YYNGEE. The CDR3 is 19 residues long. V was pared by 4 bases and J by 0 bases, with 23 bases between. The CDR3 nucleotides are TGTGCCAGCAGCCCCGGAACAAGGGAACAGCAGAGCTCCTACAATGAGCAGTTCTTC. Residues: CASSPGTREQQSSYNEQFF.

This chain joins TRBV29-1 and TRBJ1-2; perhaps TRBD1 as D (5 bases). This CDR3 contains 13 residues. Germline loops: CDR1 SQVTM, CDR2 ANQGSEA. Trimming shortened V by 6 bases and J by 4 bases, and 15 bases separated the two germline ends. In nucleotides, the CDR3 is TGCAGCGTATCCGGGACGACAGTCTATGGCTACACCTTC. It codes for CSVSGTTVYGYTF.

Ten or more counts support this clonotype. The chain couples TRBV6-1 to TRBJ2-3, with a possible D match to TRBD1 (5 bases). V gave up 0 bases and J gave up 2 bases, with 12 bases separating them. Germline V gene lookup returns CDR1 MNHNS and CDR2 SASEGT. This CDR3 region has 16 residues. The CDR3 protein is CASSEASNRFTDTQYF. The CDR3 DNA reads TGTGCCAGCAGTGAAGCGTCGAACAGGTTCACAGATACGCAGTATTTT.

The chain uses TRBV7-9 and TRBJ1-6; no firm D call. V lost 4 bases to trimming and J lost 9 bases, with 22 bases between them. The CDR3 is 17 amino acids. Germline V gene lookup returns CDR1 SEHNR and CDR2 FQNEAQ (reference sequence). The CDR3 DNA sequence: TGTGCCAGCAGCTCATTCCGGGCGGGCAGCTCGATTTCACCCCTCCACTTT. Its protein is CASSSFRAGSSISPLHF.

The V and J genes are TRBV11-1 and TRBJ2-7, with TRBD1 matching over 10 bases. CDR3 length: 14 residues. The V gene end was trimmed by 4 bases and the J gene end by 6 bases; junction bases not matched to a gene: 6. Per the germline V gene, CDR1 is SGHAT and CDR2 is FQDESV (reference sequence). CDR3 amino acids: CASSSPGQGREQYF. The CDR3 DNA sequence: TGTGCCAGCAGCTCGCCGGGACAGGGGCGCGAGCAGTACTTC.

This chain links TRBV6-2 or TRBV6-3 with TRBJ2-2; 10 bases align to TRBD2. The CDR3 sequence is 18 residues long. CDR1 is MNHEY, CDR2 SVGEGT, per germline. V dropped 5 bases and J dropped 0; count of bases not matched to a gene: 9. Here the CDR3 DNA reads TGTGCCAGCAGTCCGGGACTAGCGCGAACTACGAACACCGGGGAGCTGTTTTTT. Protein: CASSPGLARTTNTGELFF.

This clonotype was detected many times. The CDR3 nucleotides read TGTGCCAGCAGCCCGACAGGCTATGAGCAGTTCTTC. Protein sequence: CASSPTGYEQFF. V usage is TRBV7-2 and J usage is TRBJ2-1, with a possible D match to TRBD1 (6 bases). V gave up 5 bases and J gave up 8 bases, with 10 bases separating them. The CDR3 is 12 amino acids. Germline values: CDR1 SGHTA, CDR2 FQGNSA. The variable domain in full, with the rest retrieved from reference TRBV7-2 and TRBJ2-1, is GAGVSQSPSNKVTEKGKDVELRCDPISGHTALYWYRQSLGQGLEFLIYFQGNSAPDKSGLPSDRFSAERTGGSVSTLTIQRTQQEDSAVYLCASSPTGYEQFFGPGTRLTVL.

This clonotype turned up a few times. The CDR3 region is CASSYSMGPRETQYF. The CDR3 region has the DNA TGTGCCAGCAGTTACTCGATGGGGCCCCGGGAGACCCAGTACTTC. The V call is TRBV6-6, the J call TRBJ2-5; D possibly corresponds to TRBD1 (5 bases). This CDR3 is 15 amino acids long. Germline lookup yields CDR1 MNHNY and CDR2 SVGAGI (reference sequence). Trimming left V 0 bases short and J 5 bases short, with 13 bases between.